These 21 T cell receptor beta chains share one sample of origin, sequenced in a study of T cell repertoires in cytomegalovirus infection. Their recognized antigens are unknown. TCRdb fed the reads into MiXCR, producing one record per CDR3 protein. This table holds approximately 990,000 distinct CDR3 sequences, roughly 31% found once. Sequenced here: cultured CD8+ T cells from PBMCs, sampled from culture after CMV antigen stimulation. The receptors derive from a human donor in good health (CMV status not recorded). Some clones in this sample may be carry-over from other donors' samples.

This clonotype has more than one count but fewer than ten. The chain employs TRBV20-1 and TRBJ2-3; 12 nucleotides agree with TRBD2. J lost 3 bases, V lost 1 base, and 11 bases had no gene match. Germline V gene lookup returns CDR1 DFQATT and CDR2 SNEGSKA (reference sequence). The CDR3 loop spans 18 amino acids. The CDR3 DNA follows: TGCAGTGCTAGAGTCAGTCTAGCGGGGGGGCTTCGGACAGATACGCAGTATTTT. This translates into CSARVSLAGGLRTDTQYF.

This clonotype has a handful of counts. The chain employs TRBV29-1 and TRBJ1-5; D is ambiguous. V lost 5 bases, J lost 2 bases, and 13 bases lay in between. CDR3 length: 14 amino acids. Germline assignment: CDR1 SQVTM and CDR2 ANQGSEA. This CDR3 is CSVSTSRGNQPQHF. CDR3 bases: TGCAGCGTTTCGACATCACGGGGCAATCAGCCCCAGCATTTT.

V is TRBV4-1 and J is TRBJ1-5, with 7 bases matching TRBD1. CDR1 MGHRA and CDR2 YSYEKL come from the germline V gene. Germline trimming cut 3 bases from V and 1 base from J; bases unmatched to any gene: 6. The CDR3 is 16 amino acids. In DNA form, the CDR3 reads TGCGCCAGCAGCCAGACAGGGCAAAGGAGCAATCAGCCCCAGCATTTT. Protein product: CASSQTGQRSNQPQHF.

The table lists this clonotype with a few counts. The chain links TRBV9 to TRBJ1-2; 10 bases align to TRBD1. J was trimmed by 7 bases and V by 0 bases; bases with no gene match: 18. CDR1 SGDLS and CDR2 YYNGEE come from the germline V gene. The CDR3 contains 19 residues. The CDR3 sequence: CASSVAKGRTGTGESGYTF. The CDR3 DNA is TGTGCCAGCAGCGTAGCGAAAGGGAGAACCGGGACAGGGGAATCTGGCTACACCTTC.

This clonotype occurred many times. The rearrangement uses TRBV7-8 and TRBJ2-1; D is possibly TRBD1 or TRBD2 (5 bases each). The V end was cut by 5 bases, the J end by 3 bases, with 20 bases between. Germline-derived CDR1 and CDR2 are SGHVS and FQNEAQ. The CDR3 loop spans 17 amino acids. The CDR3 DNA follows: TGTGCCAGCAGCGCAAAAACCGGGACCGGTATCTACAATGAGCAGTTCTTC. The encoded protein is CASSAKTGTGIYNEQFF.

This clonotype was counted only a few times. This chain links TRBV27 with TRBJ2-2; TRBD2 might be the D (5 bases). Trimming left V 5 bases short and J 6 bases short, with 13 bases between. CDR3 length equals 14 residues. Germline V gene data show CDR1 as MNHEY and CDR2 as SMNVEV (reference sequence). The CDR3, as DNA: TGTGCCAGCAGTCCTCGGGAAGGCTCCGGGGAGCTGTTTTTT. Amino acids: CASSPREGSGELFF.

In its sample, this clonotype was seen a few times. This chain connects TRBV5-5 to TRBJ2-5; tentatively, D is TRBD2 (7 bases). V lost 4 bases to trimming and J lost 5 bases, with 15 bases between them. CDR3 length: 14 residues. Germline assignment: CDR1 SGHKS and CDR2 YYEKEE (reference sequence). The CDR3 nucleotides read TGTGCCAGCAGCACGACGGGGGGCTGGGAGACCCAGTACTTC. It encodes CASSTTGGWETQYF.

This clonotype was found a few times. The V call is TRBV5-1, the J call TRBJ2-1; unclear D gene. The CDR3 extends over 17 amino acids. In germline, CDR1 is SGHRS, CDR2 YFSETQ. The V end lost 1 base, the J end lost 8 bases, and 22 bases lay between the germline ends. Here the CDR3 reads CASSLFGSRVIIDEQFF. DNA of the CDR3: TGCGCCAGCAGCTTGTTCGGGTCTAGGGTAATAATCGATGAGCAGTTCTTC.

Concerning this clonotype: A much larger clonotype is one base distant, so this may be a read error. The chain links TRBV12-5 to TRBJ1-1; a weak D match, TRBD1 (6 bases). Germline assignment: CDR1 LGHNT and CDR2 FRNRAP. The CDR3 runs to 16 residues. The CDR3 coding sequence is TGTGCTAGTGGTTTCGGGACACATGCCCTGAACACTGAAGCTTCCTTT. This translates into CASGFGTHALNTEASF.

The V gene is TRBV29-1, the J gene TRBJ2-2, with a weak D call TRBD2 (6 bases). CDR1 SQVTM and CDR2 ANQGSEA come from the germline V gene. This CDR3 spans 14 amino acids. The ends were cut back, 2 bases at V and 0 bases at J, with 7 bases in the middle. The CDR3: CSVEWGANTGELFF. The CDR3 DNA follows: TGCAGCGTTGAATGGGGGGCGAACACCGGGGAGCTGTTTTTT.

The chain joins TRBV28 to TRBJ2-7; D is ambiguous. This CDR3 has 12 residues. Germline lookup yields CDR1 MDHEN and CDR2 SYDVKM. Trimming removed 2 bases at V and 6 bases at J, with 8 bases between. This CDR3 reads CASSLGWSEQYV. CDR3 sequence (DNA): TGTGCCAGCAGTTTAGGTTGGAGCGAGCAGTACGTC.

Note on this clonotype: A much bigger clone sits one base away, suggesting this may be a read error. This chain connects TRBV7-8 to TRBJ2-1; no clear D gene. The CDR3 is 11 amino acids. CDR1 and CDR2 (germline): SGHVS, FQNEAQ. CDR3 DNA: TGTGCCAACAGCTTAGAGGATGAGCAGTTCTTC. Translated: CANSLEDEQFF.

The chain has TRBV5-5 and TRBJ2-6; D is perhaps TRBD1 (6 bases). The germline gives CDR1 SGHKS, CDR2 YYEKEE (reference sequence). The CDR3 extends over 20 amino acids. The germline V and J ends were trimmed by 0 bases and 1 base, with 20 bases remaining between them. In DNA form, the CDR3 reads TGTGCCAGCAGCTTGGCCATGGAAAACAGGGTGCGGTCTGGGGCCAACGTCCTGACTTTC. This gives the protein CASSLAMENRVRSGANVLTF.

In this sample, this clonotype turned up many times. J is TRBJ2-1 and V is TRBV19, with 12 positions matching TRBD2. The CDR3 sequence is 15 residues long. The V gene end was trimmed by 4 bases and the J gene end by 8 bases; junction bases not matched to a gene: 6. Germline V gene sequence: CDR1 LNHDA, CDR2 SQIVND (reference sequence). The CDR3 DNA reads TGTGCCAGTAGTACCCTAGCGGGGGGGCTATATGAGCAGTTCTTC. This gives the protein CASSTLAGGLYEQFF.

This clonotype was recorded a few times. This chain joins TRBV12-3 or TRBV12-4 and TRBJ1-5, with 11 bases identical to TRBD1. CDR3 length: 18 residues. J was trimmed by 0 bases and V by 3 bases; bases with no gene match: 7. The CDR3 protein is CASSLGGQGVGSNQPQHF. The CDR3 DNA reads as TGTGCCAGCAGTTTGGGGGGACAGGGGGTAGGTAGCAATCAGCCCCAGCATTTT.

The rearrangement uses TRBV5-1 and TRBJ2-7; D ambiguous. V lost 0 bases to trimming and J lost 1 base, with 8 bases between them. The CDR3 spans 14 residues. Germline values: CDR1 SGHRS, CDR2 YFSETQ. Here the CDR3 reads CASSLGVGSYEQYV. For the CDR3, the DNA is TGCGCCAGCAGCTTGGGGGTGGGATCCTACGAGCAGTACGTC.

This clonotype was detected a few times. The rearrangement joins TRBV6-2 or TRBV6-3 to TRBJ2-1; D remains ambiguous. Per germline, CDR1 MNHEY and CDR2 SVGEGT. The CDR3 contains 18 residues. V shed 4 bases and J shed 0 bases, with 19 bases lying between them. CDR3 loop: CASSSLGLVPSSYNEQFF. The CDR3 bases are TGTGCCAGCAGTTCCCTCGGCCTAGTCCCTAGCTCCTACAATGAGCAGTTCTTC.

The chain joins TRBV5-4 to TRBJ1-3; 7 nucleotides match TRBD1. V shed 3 bases and J 0 bases; nucleotides not matched to a gene: 6. This CDR3 spans 16 amino acids. Per the germline V gene, CDR1 is SGHNT and CDR2 is YYREEE (reference sequence). In DNA form, the CDR3 reads TGTGCCAGCAGCTCAGGGACAGTTCACTCTGGAAACACCATATATTTT. Amino acids: CASSSGTVHSGNTIYF.

V gene TRBV4-1 combines with J gene TRBJ1-2; 7 bases map to TRBD1. CDR1 is MGHRA and CDR2 is YSYEKL in the germline V gene. This CDR3 has 14 residues. The trim removed 2 bases at V and 8 bases at J, leaving 8 bases unmatched. The CDR3 is CASSQNPGQRGYTF. CDR3 coding DNA: TGCGCCAGCAGCCAAAATCCGGGACAGAGGGGCTACACCTTC.

V is TRBV27 and J is TRBJ1-2; 7 bases line up with TRBD1. The CDR3 is 15 residues long. Germline V gene data show CDR1 as MNHEY and CDR2 as SMNVEV (reference sequence). Trimming removed 3 bases from V and 1 base from J; junction bases left unmatched: 5. The CDR3 DNA sequence: TGTGCCAGCAGTTTCTCGGGACAGAATAACTATGGCTACACCTTC. The encoded protein is CASSFSGQNNYGYTF.

The table lists this clonotype with a few counts. This chain links TRBV6-6 with TRBJ2-7; TRBD2 aligns across 11 bases. Trimming cost V 6 bases and J 6 bases; bases outside gene matches: 7. The CDR3 runs to 14 residues. Germline assignment: CDR1 MNHNY and CDR2 SVGAGI (reference sequence). CDR3 region: CASSLPGTSGEQYF. CDR3 coding DNA: TGTGCCAGCAGCCTCCCGGGGACTAGCGGCGAGCAGTACTTC.